Shown below are 8 T cell receptor beta chains from a single sample sequenced in a study of cytomegalovirus exposure and HLA in healthy donors. The study ran its PCR with 60 Vbeta and 13 Jbeta primers. The data were produced by immunoSEQ multiplex PCR, yet TCRdb's version contains in-frame clones alone and is incomplete. The sample table sets out around 70,000 clones. Sequenced material: PBMCs. These receptors were taken from a female donor in good health and CMV-seropositive.

The chain couples TRBV7-2 to TRBJ2-5, with 7 nucleotides matching TRBD2. CDR3 length: 14 residues. CDR1 and CDR2 from the germline V gene are SGHTA and FQGNSA. V lost 2 bases and J lost 5; bases outside the gene matches: 5. The CDR3 coding sequence is TGTGCCAGCAGCTTATATGGGGAGGGCGAGACCCAGTACTTC. This encodes CASSLYGEGETQYF.

The V call is TRBV5-1, the J call TRBJ1-2, with D hard to call. Trimming left V 4 bases short and J 4 bases short, with 8 bases between. The CDR3 has 12 residues. The germline V gene has CDR1 SGHRS and CDR2 YFSETQ. CDR3 in amino acids: CASSAGSYGYTF. CDR3 DNA sequence: TGCGCCAGCAGCGCGGGGAGCTATGGCTACACCTTC.

V and J are TRBV19 and TRBJ2-5; TRBD2 might be the D (6 bases). The CDR3 covers 14 residues. Germline V gene data show CDR1 as LNHDA and CDR2 as SQIVND (reference sequence). V shed 3 bases and J shed 7 bases, with 15 bases lying between them. Written as DNA, the CDR3 is TGTGCCAGTAGTATCTTCGGAGGGTCGGGGACCCAGTACTTC. Translating gives CASSIFGGSGTQYF.

The J gene is TRBJ2-7, the V gene TRBV11-2; TRBD2 aligns across 8 bases. CDR3 length: 15 residues. The V segment lost 7 bases and the J segment 2 bases; nucleotides outside the gene matches: 10. CDR1 and CDR2 from the germline V gene are SGHAT and FQNNGV. CDR3 DNA: TGTGCCAGCATATGGCGGGAGGCCCCCGCCTACGAGCAGTACTTC. Protein sequence: CASIWREAPAYEQYF.

This rearrangement joins TRBV7-2 to TRBJ2-7; possible D gene TRBD1, 7 bases. The germline V gene encodes CDR1 SGHTA and CDR2 FQGNSA. Trimming shortened V by 0 bases and J by 6 bases, and 18 bases separated the two germline ends. The CDR3 runs to 16 residues. DNA of the CDR3: TGTGCCAGCAGCTTAGCAGGCGGGACAGCAGGATTCGAGCAGTACTTC. Its translation: CASSLAGGTAGFEQYF.

This rearrangement joins TRBV29-1 to TRBJ1-1, with TRBD1 matching over 9 bases. Germline V gene lookup returns CDR1 SQVTM and CDR2 ANQGSEA. There are 13 residues in the CDR3. V shed 4 bases and J 1 base; nucleotides not matched to a gene: 1. This CDR3 is CSVVTGGNTEAFF. The CDR3 DNA reads TGCAGCGTTGTGACAGGGGGGAACACTGAAGCTTTCTTT.

V gene TRBV19 combines with J gene TRBJ2-7; D unresolved. CDR1 and CDR2 (germline): LNHDA, SQIVND (reference sequence). Trimming shortened V by 0 bases and J by 3 bases, and 6 bases separated the two germline ends. This CDR3 has 13 residues. The DNA for the CDR3 is TGTGCCAGTAGTATAGATTACAGCTACGAGCAGTACTTC. Residues: CASSIDYSYEQYF.

The rearrangement links TRBV6-5 to TRBJ2-1, with D possibly TRBD2 on 5 matching bases. The germline V and J ends were trimmed by 2 bases and 6 bases, with 8 bases remaining between them. This CDR3 is built from 13 residues. CDR1 MNHEY and CDR2 SVGAGI come from the germline V gene. This chain's CDR3 is CASSYVEGNEQFF. In DNA form, the CDR3 reads TGTGCCAGCAGTTACGTCGAGGGCAATGAGCAGTTCTTC.